The 2 T cell receptor beta chains given below trace back to one sample, sequenced in a study of T cell responses to AZD1222 COVID-19 vaccine. Sequenced by immunoSEQ multiplex PCR; TCRdb stores in-frame clones only, minus some. The sample includes around 180,000 clones, around 93% of them seen just once. Sequences were derived from peripheral blood, sampled on day 0 of AZD1222 vaccination. These receptors came from an adult in good health.

Concerning this clone itself: The sample carries other DNA sequences with the same CDR3. The chain combines TRBV24-1 with TRBJ1-2; D is perhaps TRBD1 (5 bases). V dropped 9 bases and J dropped 5 bases, with 12 bases sitting between them. CDR1 is KGHDR and CDR2 is SFDVKD in the germline V gene. The CDR3 length is 12 residues. CDR3 DNA: TGTGCCACCTACGGGACGGCATATGGCTACACCTTC. This gives the protein CATYGTAYGYTF.

J is TRBJ2-1 and V is TRBV12-3 or TRBV12-4; D not certain. V lost 5 bases to trimming and J lost 7 bases, with 6 bases between them. This CDR3 has 11 amino acids. The CDR3 here is CASSVLNEQFF. CDR3 sequence (DNA): TGTGCCAGCAGTGTTTTGAATGAGCAGTTCTTC.